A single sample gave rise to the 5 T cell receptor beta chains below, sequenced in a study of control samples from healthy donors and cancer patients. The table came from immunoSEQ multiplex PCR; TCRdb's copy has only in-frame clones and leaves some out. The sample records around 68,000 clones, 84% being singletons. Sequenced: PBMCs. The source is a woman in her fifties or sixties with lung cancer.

The CDR3 is CASDKAGGPSTDTQYF. CDR3 bases: TGCGCCAGCGATAAGGCGGGGGGTCCTAGCACAGATACGCAGTATTTT. The chain couples TRBV5-1 to TRBJ2-3; 8 nucleotides match TRBD2. Germline trimming cut 7 bases from V and 0 bases from J; bases unmatched to any gene: 10. CDR3 length: 16 residues. Germline lookup yields CDR1 SGHRS and CDR2 YFSETQ.

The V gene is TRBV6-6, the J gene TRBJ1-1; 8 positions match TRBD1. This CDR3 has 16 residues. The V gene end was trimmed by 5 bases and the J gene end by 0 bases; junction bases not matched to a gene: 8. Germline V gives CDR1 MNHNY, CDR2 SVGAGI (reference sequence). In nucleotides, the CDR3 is TGTGCCAGCAGTCATATACGGACAGGGTTGAACACTGAAGCTTTCTTT. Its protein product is CASSHIRTGLNTEAFF.

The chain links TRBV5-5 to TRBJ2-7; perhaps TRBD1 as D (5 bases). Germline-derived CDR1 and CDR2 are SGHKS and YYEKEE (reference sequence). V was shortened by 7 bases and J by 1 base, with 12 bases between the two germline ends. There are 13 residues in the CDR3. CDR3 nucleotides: TGTGCCAGCGCTTTAGGGGTATCCTACGAGCAGTACTTC. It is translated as CASALGVSYEQYF. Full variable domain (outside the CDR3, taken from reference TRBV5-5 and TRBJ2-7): DAGVTQSPTHLIKTRGQQVTLRCSPISGHKSVSWYQQVLGQGPQFIFQYYEKEERGRGNFPDRFSARQFPNYSSELNVNALLLGDSALYLCASALGVSYEQYFGPGTRLTVT.

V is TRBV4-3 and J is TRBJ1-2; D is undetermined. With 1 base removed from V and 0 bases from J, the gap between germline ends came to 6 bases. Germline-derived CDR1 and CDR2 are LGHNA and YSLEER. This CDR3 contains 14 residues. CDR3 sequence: CASSQGETNYGYTF. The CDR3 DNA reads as TGCGCCAGCAGCCAAGGAGAGACTAACTATGGCTACACCTTC.

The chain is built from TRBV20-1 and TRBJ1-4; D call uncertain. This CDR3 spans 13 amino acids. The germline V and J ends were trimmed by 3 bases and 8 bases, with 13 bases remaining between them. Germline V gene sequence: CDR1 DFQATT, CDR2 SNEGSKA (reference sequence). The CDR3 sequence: CSASSPLDEKLFF. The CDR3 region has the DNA TGCAGTGCTAGTAGCCCATTAGACGAAAAACTGTTTTTT.